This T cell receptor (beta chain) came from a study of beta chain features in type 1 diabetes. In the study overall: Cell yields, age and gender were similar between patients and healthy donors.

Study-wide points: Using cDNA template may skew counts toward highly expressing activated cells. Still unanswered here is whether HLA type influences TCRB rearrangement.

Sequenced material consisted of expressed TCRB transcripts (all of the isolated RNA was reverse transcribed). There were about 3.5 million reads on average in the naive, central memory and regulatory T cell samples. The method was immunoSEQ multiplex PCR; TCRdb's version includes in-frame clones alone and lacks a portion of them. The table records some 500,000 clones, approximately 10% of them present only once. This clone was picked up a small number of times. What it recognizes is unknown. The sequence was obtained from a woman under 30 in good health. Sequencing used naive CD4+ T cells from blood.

CDR3 DNA: TGCGCCAGCACTTCAAGAGGGGGCACCGGGGAGCTGTTTTTT. This codes for CASTSRGGTGELFF. The chain joins TRBV5-1 to TRBJ2-2; D is possibly TRBD1 (6 bases). From germline, CDR1 is SGHRS and CDR2 YFSETQ. V shed 6 bases and J shed 4 bases, with 13 bases lying between them. CDR3 length: 14 amino acids.